This entry is about one TCR beta chain. A junction boundary mismatches the germline segment, possibly from a read error. The length of the CDR3 is 13 residues. These data originate in a study of T-cell reconstitution after alpha-beta-depleted transplantation in children. Preparation of the TCRbeta library was carried out with unique molecular identifiers. TCRdb redid the calling of the PCR reads with MiXCR, one entry per CDR3 protein. The sample shows about 640,000 distinct CDR3 sequences, 16% of them seen only once. The chain couples TRBV12-3 or TRBV12-4 to TRBJ1-1, with D possibly being TRBD1 (6 bases). This clonotype was obtained from a human donor who donated a stem cell graft to a child with acute myeloid leukemia. The source was PBMCs from the stem cell graft donor, collected from the stem cell graft. The CDR3 reads CASSFRGLTEAVF. The CDR3 DNA reads TGTGCCAGCAGTTTTCGGGGGCTCACTGAAGCTGTCTTT.